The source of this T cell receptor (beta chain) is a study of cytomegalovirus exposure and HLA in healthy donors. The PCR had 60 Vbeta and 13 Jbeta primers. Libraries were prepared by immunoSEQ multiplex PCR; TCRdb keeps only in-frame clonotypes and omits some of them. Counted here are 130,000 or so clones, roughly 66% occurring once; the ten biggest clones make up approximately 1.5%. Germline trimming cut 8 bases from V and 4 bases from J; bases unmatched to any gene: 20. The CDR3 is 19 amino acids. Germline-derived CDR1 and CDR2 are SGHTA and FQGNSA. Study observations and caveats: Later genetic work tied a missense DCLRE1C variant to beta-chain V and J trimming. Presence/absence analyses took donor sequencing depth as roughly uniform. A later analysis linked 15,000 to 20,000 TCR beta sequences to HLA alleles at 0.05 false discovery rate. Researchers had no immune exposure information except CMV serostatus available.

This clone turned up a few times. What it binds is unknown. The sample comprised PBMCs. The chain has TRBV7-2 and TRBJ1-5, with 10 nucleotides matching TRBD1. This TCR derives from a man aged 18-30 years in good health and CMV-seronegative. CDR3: CASGPYHALGTGDNQPQHF. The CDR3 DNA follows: TGTGCCAGCGGTCCGTACCACGCCTTGGGGACAGGGGATAATCAGCCCCAGCATTTT.